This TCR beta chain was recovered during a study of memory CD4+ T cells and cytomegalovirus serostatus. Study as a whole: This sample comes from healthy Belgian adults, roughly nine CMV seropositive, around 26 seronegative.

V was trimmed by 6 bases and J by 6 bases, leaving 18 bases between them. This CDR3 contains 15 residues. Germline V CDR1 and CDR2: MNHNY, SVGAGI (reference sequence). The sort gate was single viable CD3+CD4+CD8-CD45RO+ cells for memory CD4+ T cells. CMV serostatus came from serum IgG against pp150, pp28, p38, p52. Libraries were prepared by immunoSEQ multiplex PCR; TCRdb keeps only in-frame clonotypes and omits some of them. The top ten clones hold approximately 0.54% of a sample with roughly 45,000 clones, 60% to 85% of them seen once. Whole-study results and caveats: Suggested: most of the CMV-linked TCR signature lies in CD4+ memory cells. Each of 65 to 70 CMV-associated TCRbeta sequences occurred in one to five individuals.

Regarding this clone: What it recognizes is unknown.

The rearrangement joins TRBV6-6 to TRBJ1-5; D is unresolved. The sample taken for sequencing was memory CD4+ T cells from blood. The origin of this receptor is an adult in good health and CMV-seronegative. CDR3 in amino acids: CASSLGAGFSQPQHF. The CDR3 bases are TGTGCCAGCAGCTTAGGAGCCGGTTTTAGTCAGCCCCAGCATTTT.